The 23 T cell receptor beta chains in this list originate from one sample, sequenced in a study of T-cell reconstitution after alpha-beta-depleted transplantation in children. Preparation of the TCRbeta library was carried out with unique molecular identifiers. TCRdb redid the calling of the PCR reads with MiXCR, one entry per CDR3 protein. The sample has 900,000 or so distinct CDR3 sequences; roughly 15% are singletons. This material consisted of PBMCs, mostly from graft donor cells, taken 360 days after TCRalphabeta/CD19-depleted stem cell transplant. These receptor sequences come from a male patient younger than 18 who had a stem cell transplant for acute lymphoblastic leukemia, so the T cells may come from the graft donor.

About this clonotype: A junction boundary mismatches the germline segment, possibly from a read error. The chain joins TRBV10-3 to TRBJ2-7; no clear D gene. The CDR3 sequence is 13 residues long. The germline V gene has CDR1 ENHRY and CDR2 SYGVKD. In DNA, the CDR3 is TGTGCCGTCAGTGAAGGCAGGACCTACGAGCAGTACTTC. Translation gives CAVSEGRTYEQYF.

This clonotype was picked up many times. J is TRBJ2-5 and V is TRBV5-1; D may be TRBD1 or TRBD2 (5 bases each). The CDR3 is made up of 15 amino acids. From germline, CDR1 is SGHRS and CDR2 YFSETQ. V was cut by 1 base and J by 5 bases, with 15 bases left in between. The CDR3 here is CASSLLQRPGETQYF. The CDR3 DNA reads as TGCGCCAGCAGCTTGTTGCAGCGGCCAGGGGAGACCCAGTACTTC.

The sample holds many counts of this clonotype. The genes are TRBV9 and TRBJ2-1, with 7 bases identical to TRBD2. The CDR3 is made up of 13 amino acids. Germline CDR1 SGDLS, CDR2 YYNGEE. The V segment lost 2 bases and the J segment 6 bases; nucleotides outside the gene matches: 2. The CDR3 bases are TGTGCCAGCAGCGTTGGGACTACCAATGAGCAGTTCTTC. Its translation is CASSVGTTNEQFF.

The sample holds many counts of this clonotype. V and J are TRBV29-1 and TRBJ2-5, with TRBD2 matching over 8 bases. Germline CDR1 reads SQVTM; CDR2 reads ANQGSEA. V lost 2 bases to trimming and J lost 2 bases; unmatched junction nucleotides: 19. CDR3 length: 19 residues. CDR3 region: CSVERMAAGGREAQETQYF. Written as DNA, the CDR3 is TGCAGCGTTGAAAGAATGGCGGCGGGAGGACGGGAAGCGCAAGAGACCCAGTACTTC.

The chain joins TRBV2 to TRBJ2-7, with 7 bases that match TRBD1. The CDR3 is 14 residues long. J was trimmed by 2 bases and V by 6 bases; bases with no gene match: 7. Germline loops: CDR1 SNHLY, CDR2 FYNNEI. CDR3 nucleotides: TGTGCCAGCAGGGGAATACAGGGGACCTACGAGCAGTACTTC. It yields the protein CASRGIQGTYEQYF.

The chain carries TRBV9 and TRBJ1-2, with D possibly matching TRBD1 (6 bases). V was shortened by 2 bases and J by 1 base, with 15 bases between the two germline ends. The CDR3 covers 16 residues. Looked up from germline, CDR1 is SGDLS and CDR2 is YYNGEE. DNA for the CDR3: TGTGCCAGCAGCGTCCAGGGGACACCTTATAACTATGGCTACACCTTC. Translation gives CASSVQGTPYNYGYTF.

This clonotype has more than one count but fewer than ten. J is TRBJ2-7 and V is TRBV15; D remains ambiguous. In germline, CDR1 is LNHNV, CDR2 YYDKDF (reference sequence). The CDR3 runs to 15 residues. Trimming cost V 1 base and J 6 bases, with 16 bases left between them. The CDR3 bases are TGTGCCACCAGCAGAGTCTCGGGTTTAACGGGCGAGCAGTACTTC. It codes for CATSRVSGLTGEQYF.

V gene TRBV4-1 combines with J gene TRBJ2-1, with TRBD2 matching 14 bases. V dropped 6 bases and J dropped 6; count of bases not matched to a gene: 10. The CDR3 sequence is 17 residues long. Germline CDR1 reads MGHRA; CDR2 reads YSYEKL. This CDR3 is CASSHLLGLAGVNEQFF. CDR3 nucleotide sequence: TGCGCCAGCAGTCACCTTCTGGGACTAGCGGGAGTCAATGAGCAGTTCTTC.

The V gene is TRBV7-9, the J gene TRBJ2-2; 11 bases fit TRBD2. CDR3 length: 17 residues. J gave up 6 bases and V 5 bases, and 11 bases lay outside the gene matches. Germline assignment: CDR1 SEHNR and CDR2 FQNEAQ (reference sequence). The CDR3 reads CASSPYSGTSGPGELFF. In nucleotides, the CDR3 is TGTGCCAGCAGCCCCTACTCCGGGACTAGCGGTCCCGGGGAGCTGTTTTTT.

A few counts support this clonotype. V usage is TRBV15 and J usage is TRBJ2-3, with D possibly called TRBD1 or TRBD2 (5 bases each). The CDR3 contains 16 residues. The V end lost 1 base, the J end lost 6 bases, and 17 bases lay between the germline ends. Germline V gene lookup returns CDR1 LNHNV and CDR2 YYDKDF (reference sequence). This CDR3 reads CATSRAFYGAFDTQYF. The DNA of the CDR3 is TGTGCCACCAGCAGAGCCTTCTACGGGGCCTTCGATACGCAGTATTTT.

V usage is TRBV12-3 or TRBV12-4 and J usage is TRBJ1-6; 7 bases are shared with TRBD1. The V and J ends lost 6 bases and 8 bases, in that order; junction bases with no gene match: 7. This CDR3 spans 14 amino acids. This CDR3 reads CASRPTGRDSPLHF. The CDR3 bases are TGTGCCAGCAGACCGACAGGGAGGGATTCACCCCTCCACTTT.

This clonotype turned up a few times. This chain uses TRBV5-1 with TRBJ2-7, with TRBD1 as a possible D gene (6 bases). The CDR3 runs 13 residues. Germline loops: CDR1 SGHRS, CDR2 YFSETQ. Deletions cut 4 bases from V and 6 bases from J, with 14 bases between. The CDR3 here is CASSTEGDGEQYF. The CDR3 bases are TGCGCCAGCAGCACCGAGGGGGATGGCGAGCAGTACTTC.

The rearrangement links TRBV4-1 to TRBJ2-4; D assignment may be TRBD1 or TRBD2 (5 bases each). Germline V gives CDR1 MGHRA, CDR2 YSYEKL. The CDR3 runs 11 residues. Trimming removed 3 bases at V and 9 bases at J, with 6 bases between. The CDR3 sequence: CASSQRGIQYF. The CDR3 DNA is TGCGCCAGCAGCCAGAGGGGCATTCAGTACTTC.

This clonotype has just a few counts. The chain uses TRBV20-1 and TRBJ2-2; weak D call: TRBD1 (6 bases). CDR1 and CDR2 (germline): DFQATT, SNEGSKA (reference sequence). The CDR3 contains 15 residues. The V end was cut by 5 bases, the J end by 8 bases, with 21 bases between. DNA of the CDR3: TGCAGTGCTCCGAAGGGAGCTCAGGGGATTGGGGAGCTGTTTTTT. This translates into CSAPKGAQGIGELFF.

The CDR3 loop is CASRIQGMISNQPQHF. The CDR3 DNA reads as TGTGCCAGCAGAATACAGGGGATGATAAGCAATCAGCCCCAGCATTTT. This chain uses TRBV12-3 or TRBV12-4 with TRBJ1-5; TRBD1 agrees at 7 bases. The junction had 9 bases not matched to a gene; V was cut back by 6 bases and J by 1 base. This CDR3 is 16 amino acids long.

The chain uses TRBV3-1 and TRBJ2-1; TRBD2 matches 7 bases. The CDR3 is 15 residues long. V shed 4 bases and J 6 bases; nucleotides not matched to a gene: 9. Per germline, CDR1 LGHDT and CDR2 YNNKEL (reference sequence). The CDR3 DNA reads TGTGCCAGCAGCCCCACGGGAGGCCCGTTCAATGAGCAGTTCTTC. Its protein is CASSPTGGPFNEQFF.

The genes are TRBV7-9 and TRBJ2-1, with D perhaps TRBD2 (5 bases). Germline lookup yields CDR1 SEHNR and CDR2 FQNEAQ (reference sequence). CDR3 length equals 15 residues. Deletions cut 3 bases from V and 0 bases from J, with 9 bases between. The CDR3: CASSFSESSYNEQFF. The CDR3 DNA sequence: TGTGCCAGCAGCTTTAGCGAGAGCTCCTACAATGAGCAGTTCTTC.

This clonotype was found a few times. The gene calls are TRBV15 and TRBJ1-2; possible D gene TRBD1, 5 bases. Germline V CDR1 and CDR2: LNHNV, YYDKDF (reference sequence). V shed 8 bases and J shed 8 bases, with 12 bases lying between them. The length of the CDR3 is 11 residues. CDR3 in amino acids: CATPRGAGYTF. DNA for the CDR3: TGTGCCACCCCGAGAGGGGCGGGCTACACCTTC. Full variable domain (missing parts from reference TRBV15 and TRBJ1-2): DAMVIQNPRYQVTQFGKPVTLSCSQTLNHNVMYWYQQKSSQAPKLLFHYYDKDFNNEADTPDNFQSRRPNTSFCFLDIRSPGLGDTAMYLCATPRGAGYTFGSGTRLTVV.

This clonotype was detected only a few times. The V call is TRBV20-1, the J call TRBJ2-5, with 12 positions matching TRBD1. Trimming removed 2 bases from V and 3 bases from J; junction bases left unmatched: 10. Germline V gene data show CDR1 as DFQATT and CDR2 as SNEGSKA (reference sequence). The CDR3 runs to 17 residues. The CDR3 reads CSARRDRGREAEETQYF. CDR3 sequence (DNA): TGCAGTGCTAGACGGGACAGGGGGCGCGAGGCCGAAGAGACCCAGTACTTC.

The rearrangement joins TRBV12-3 or TRBV12-4 to TRBJ2-3; no clear D. This CDR3 has 12 residues. Trimming left V 4 bases short and J 6 bases short, with 8 bases between. In nucleotides, the CDR3 is TGTGCCAGCAGTTCCGATTCGGATACGCAGTATTTT. Translation gives CASSSDSDTQYF.

This clonotype has just a few counts. The CDR3 is CASSMRPRPPYNEQFF. The CDR3 DNA reads TGTGCCAGTAGTATGAGGCCCCGACCACCCTACAATGAGCAGTTCTTC. The chain has TRBV19 and TRBJ2-1; D is uncertain. The CDR3 contains 16 residues. Trimming left V 3 bases short and J 2 bases short, with 14 bases between. CDR1 LNHDA and CDR2 SQIVND come from the germline V gene (reference sequence).

In its sample, this clonotype was seen many times. CDR3 DNA sequence: TGCGCCAGCAGCTTGGGAGTTTCCGGGGCGTACACTGAAGCTTTCTTT. It specifies CASSLGVSGAYTEAFF. The J gene is TRBJ1-1, the V gene TRBV5-1; D is perhaps TRBD1 (5 bases). Germline lookup yields CDR1 SGHRS and CDR2 YFSETQ. The germline V and J ends were trimmed by 0 bases and 3 bases, with 15 bases remaining between them. The CDR3 contains 16 residues.

This clonotype was observed many times. This rearrangement joins TRBV12-3 or TRBV12-4 to TRBJ2-1; no firm D call. V shed 4 bases and J shed 8 bases, with 3 bases lying between them. The CDR3 consists of 10 residues. CDR3 nucleotide sequence: TGTGCCAGCAGTTCGGATGAGCAGTTCTTC. Its translation: CASSSDEQFF.